These T cell receptor beta chains were read from a single sample in a study of blood T cell repertoires in COVID-19. Clones were sequenced by immunoSEQ multiplex PCR, and TCRdb holds only the in-frame ones, with some missing. The sample has 290,000 or so clones; roughly 90% are singletons. The material sequenced was peripheral blood. These receptors were collected from a woman aged 30 to 39 with COVID-19, enrolled during active disease. Each CDR3 is given with its conserved first and last residue. A D gene is named only where the DNA matches it firmly.

V	J	D	CDR3
TRBV19	TRBJ2-7	NA	CASSVFLSGGGTAYEQYF
TRBV5-1	TRBJ2-2	TRBD1	CASSLRGQGYGDTGELFF
TRBV23-1	TRBJ2-1	TRBD2	CASRRLAGGKFF
TRBV2	TRBJ2-3	TRBD1	CASSVRDRGPADTQYF
TRBV19	TRBJ2-2	NA	CASSMADRTVTGELFF
TRBV3-1/TRBV3-2	TRBJ2-7	TRBD2	CASSPSREGRVEQYF
TRBV15	TRBJ2-3	NA	CATSRDQNRAQYF
TRBV28	TRBJ1-5	TRBD1	CASSSGQLYSNQPQHF
TRBV30	TRBJ1-5	NA	CACSPGDNQPQHF
TRBV7-9	TRBJ1-1	NA	CASSLYLTEAFF
TRBV15	TRBJ1-1	NA	CATSRDGQKNTEAFF
TRBV27	TRBJ1-1	NA	CASSLGDPDRNTEAFF
TRBV5-4	TRBJ2-2	NA	CASSVTSDTGELFF
TRBV7-9	TRBJ1-1	TRBD1	CASSLARDRGEAFF
TRBV5-6	TRBJ1-1	NA	CASSLMGGRLSTEAFF
TRBV11-1	TRBJ2-7	TRBD2	CASSLAGTKNYEQYF
TRBV21-1	TRBJ1-1	NA	CASSKAGQGAAEAFF
TRBV30	TRBJ1-5	TRBD1	CAWSRSGTGGNQPQHF
TRBV7-9	TRBJ2-7	TRBD2	CASSTTSGSSYEQYF
TRBV11-1	TRBJ1-1	TRBD1	CASSLASGRGPSEAFF
TRBV11-2	TRBJ1-1	NA	CASSRNRESEAFF
TRBV29-1	TRBJ2-5	TRBD1	CSVGGGRETQYF
TRBV5-6	TRBJ1-2	NA	CASSIPTGSSNYGYTF
TRBV3-1/TRBV3-2	TRBJ2-7	TRBD2	CASSTGLDYEQYF
TRBV10-3	TRBJ2-2	NA	CAISERQGNAGELFF
TRBV7-9	TRBJ1-2	NA	CASSAHDGGYGYTF
TRBV7-8	TRBJ1-3	NA	CASSLRVAGNTIYF
TRBV28	TRBJ1-1	NA	CASSSRHGGVSEAFF
TRBV6-5	TRBJ2-1	NA	CASSQRLDEQFF
TRBV10-3	TRBJ1-5	TRBD1	CAPRSPGTGERENQPQHF
TRBV4-2	TRBJ2-7	TRBD1	CASSQDPNDRAYEQYF
TRBV3-1/TRBV3-2	TRBJ2-7	TRBD2	CASSLGLAGSYEQYF
TRBV7-2	TRBJ1-5	NA	CASSIIGQSNQPQHF
TRBV11-2	TRBJ2-2	TRBD2	CASSLGTSGLRELFF
TRBV5-1	TRBJ1-2	TRBD1	CASSLVGTGDDYTF
TRBV7-9	TRBJ1-1	TRBD1	CASTSGTGSLGTEAFF
TRBV3-1/TRBV3-2	TRBJ2-1	NA	CASSQAIARGGNEQFF
TRBV18	TRBJ1-4	NA	CASSPERESNEKLFF
TRBV6-5	TRBJ2-7	NA	CASSPQQGNYEQYF
TRBV30	TRBJ2-1	TRBD1	CAWKRGTASYNEQFF
TRBV9	TRBJ2-5	NA	CASSVGATRIQETQYF